The 18 T cell receptor beta chains listed next were all sequenced from one sample in a study of a mutant IDH1 vaccine in newly diagnosed glioma. Profiling relied on immunoSEQ multiplex PCR, and the TCRdb table lists in-frame clones only, not all of them. The sample consists of about 56,000 clones, around 86% of them appearing once. Their target antigens are unknown. Time point in this sample: week 47, end of study. All doses held 300 ug of mutant IDH1 20-mer peptide, with topical imiquimod. The sample consisted of PBMCs, taken from a glioma patient whose treatment included an IDH1 peptide vaccine. The receptors originated from a woman in her 50s with glioma.

This chain joins TRBV11-3 and TRBJ2-1; possibly TRBD1 or TRBD2 for D (5 bases each). CDR1 SGHNT and CDR2 YENEEA come from the germline V gene. V was trimmed by 5 bases and J by 13 bases, leaving 12 bases between them. The CDR3 runs to 11 residues. CDR3 sequence: CASSPGRVQFF. The CDR3 coding sequence is TGTGCCAGCAGCCCGGGGCGAGTACAGTTCTTC.

The table lists this clone with a few counts. V gene TRBV6-5 combines with J gene TRBJ1-6; D is unresolved. Germline CDR1 reads MNHEY; CDR2 reads SVGAGI. The CDR3 is 15 amino acids. V gave up 4 bases and J gave up 9 bases, with 16 bases separating them. The CDR3 DNA sequence: TGTGCCAGCAGTTTTGGAGGAGGCGAGGGTTCACCCCTCCACTTT. It encodes CASSFGGGEGSPLHF.

This sequence joins TRBV5-5 and TRBJ1-2; 8 nucleotides line up with TRBD1. V lost 0 bases and J lost 3; bases outside the gene matches: 4. CDR1 SGHKS and CDR2 YYEKEE come from the germline V gene (reference sequence). This CDR3 is built from 15 residues. CDR3 DNA: TGTGCCAGCAGCTTGGTACAGGGGGAGTACTATGGCTACACCTTC. This encodes CASSLVQGEYYGYTF.

The chain uses TRBV9 and TRBJ1-2; 7 positions match TRBD1. The CDR3 runs 12 residues. The trim removed 6 bases at V and 8 bases at J, leaving 7 bases unmatched. Germline CDR1 reads SGDLS; CDR2 reads YYNGEE. This CDR3 is CASNDRVWGYTF. Written as DNA, the CDR3 is TGTGCCAGCAACGACAGGGTCTGGGGCTACACCTTC.

This chain links TRBV9 with TRBJ1-2, with D hard to call. The CDR3 contains 11 residues. In germline, CDR1 is SGDLS, CDR2 YYNGEE. V was pared by 3 bases and J by 5 bases, with 5 bases between. Written as DNA, the CDR3 is TGTGCCAGCAGCGACGGATATGGCTACACCTTC. Amino acid sequence: CASSDGYGYTF. Filled out from reference TRBV9 and TRBJ1-2, the complete variable domain reads DSGVTQTPKHLITATGQRVTLRCSPRSGDLSVYWYQQSLDQGLQFLIQYYNGEERAKGNILERFSAQQFPDLHSELNLSSLELGDSALYFCASSDGYGYTFGSGTRLTVV.

The V and J genes are TRBV29-1 and TRBJ1-4, with 7 bases identical to TRBD1. Germline CDR1 SQVTM, CDR2 ANQGSEA. J lost 14 bases, V lost 5 bases, and 17 bases had no gene match. This CDR3 comprises 14 residues. DNA for the CDR3: TGCAGCGTTCGTCCAGGGGGTACGGATGGCGGGCTGTTTTTT. This translates into CSVRPGGTDGGLFF.

The chain links TRBV4-2 to TRBJ2-1; tentatively, D is TRBD1 or TRBD2 (5 bases each). V was shortened by 0 bases and J by 7 bases, with 10 bases between the two germline ends. Germline loops: CDR1 LGHNA, CDR2 YNFKEQ. The length of the CDR3 is 14 residues. CDR3 residues: CASSQDRDGNEQFF. In DNA, the CDR3 is TGTGCCAGCAGCCAAGACAGGGACGGGAATGAGCAGTTCTTC.

The V and J genes are TRBV27 and TRBJ2-3; weak D call: TRBD2 (6 bases). The V and J ends lost 3 bases and 3 bases respectively, with 10 bases between them. Looked up from germline, CDR1 is MNHEY and CDR2 is SMNVEV (reference sequence). The CDR3 consists of 14 residues. The CDR3 DNA is TGTGCCAGCAGTTTTTATGGGGGGACAGATACGCAGTATTTT. As protein: CASSFYGGTDTQYF.

This chain connects TRBV4-2 to TRBJ1-4; D may be TRBD1 (5 bases). There are 16 residues in the CDR3. V lost 1 base and J lost 0, with 9 bases in between. The germline gives CDR1 LGHNA, CDR2 YNFKEQ. CDR3 in amino acids: CASSQVGGTTNEKLFF. CDR3 DNA: TGTGCCAGCAGCCAAGTGGGGGGTACAACTAATGAAAAACTGTTTTTT.

V is TRBV9 and J is TRBJ2-7, with 8 positions matching TRBD1. Trimming removed 3 bases from V and 0 bases from J; junction bases left unmatched: 5. This CDR3 comprises 15 residues. Per the germline V gene, CDR1 is SGDLS and CDR2 is YYNGEE. DNA for the CDR3: TGTGCCAGCAGCGCCCGGGACAGGAGCTCCTACGAGCAGTACTTC. This encodes CASSARDRSSYEQYF.

This chain joins TRBV6-6 and TRBJ2-7; D remains unclear. Germline CDR1 is MNHNY and CDR2 is SVGAGI (reference sequence). Between the trimmed V and J ends, which lost 2 bases and 5 bases, there was a span of 13 bases. This CDR3 is built from 14 residues. CDR3 sequence (DNA): TGTGCCAGCAGTTACGCCGTGGGATTGAACGAGCAGTACTTC. It encodes CASSYAVGLNEQYF.

This clone turned up a few times. This chain uses TRBV7-8 with TRBJ2-7, with 7 bases identical to TRBD1. CDR1 is SGHVS and CDR2 is FQNEAQ in the germline V gene. V dropped 2 bases and J dropped 3; count of bases not matched to a gene: 4. The CDR3 spans 14 residues. DNA for the CDR3: TGTGCCAGCAGCTTACCCGGGACAGTCTACGAGCAGTACTTC. This gives the protein CASSLPGTVYEQYF.

The rearrangement joins TRBV5-4 to TRBJ2-3, with 13 bases aligning to TRBD2. The germline CDR1 and CDR2 sequences are SGHNT and YYREEE (reference sequence). With V trimmed by 2 bases and J by 2 bases, 5 bases remained unmatched. The CDR3 runs to 17 residues. In DNA, the CDR3 is TGTGCCAGCAGCTTCAGACTAGCGGGGGGAGACACAGATACGCAGTATTTT. Protein product: CASSFRLAGGDTDTQYF.

The rearrangement joins TRBV7-2 to TRBJ1-4; D is uncertain. This CDR3 contains 12 residues. The V end lost 1 base, the J end lost 8 bases, and 5 bases lay between the germline ends. In germline, CDR1 is SGHTA, CDR2 FQGNSA. The CDR3 sequence: CASSLEVEKLFF. The CDR3 nucleotides are TGTGCCAGCAGCTTAGAGGTGGAAAAACTGTTTTTT.

This clone was observed a handful of times. CDR3 sequence reads: CAWVRDRVSSGANVLTF. The CDR3 nucleotides are TGTGCCTGGGTCAGGGACAGGGTTTCCTCTGGGGCCAACGTCCTGACTTTC. V and J are TRBV30 and TRBJ2-6; 9 bases are a match to TRBD1. Losses at the gene ends were 5 bases for V and 0 bases for J; bases not matched to a gene: 8. Germline CDR1 reads GTSNPN; CDR2 reads SVGIG (reference sequence). The CDR3 is 17 residues long.

This clone was detected only a few times. CDR3 loop: CASSSTVLGYTF. CDR3 coding DNA: TGTGCCAGCAGCAGCACCGTTCTCGGCTACACCTTC. The genes are TRBV7-9 and TRBJ1-2; D remains ambiguous. CDR1 and CDR2 from the germline V gene are SEHNR and FQNEAQ (reference sequence). The CDR3 extends over 12 amino acids. V gave up 5 bases and J gave up 8 bases, with 12 bases separating them.

The chain combines TRBV29-1 with TRBJ1-2; a possible D gene is TRBD1 (5 bases). The CDR3 runs 13 residues. Trimming cost V 5 bases and J 2 bases, with 12 bases left between them. CDR1 and CDR2 (germline): SQVTM, ANQGSEA. DNA of the CDR3: TGCAGCGTTACGACGGGGGACAACTATGGCTACACCTTC. Residues: CSVTTGDNYGYTF.

V usage is TRBV7-8 and J usage is TRBJ1-2, with TRBD1 identical over 7 bases. From germline, CDR1 is SGHVS and CDR2 FQNEAQ. J lost 8 bases, V lost 5 bases, and 8 bases had no gene match. The length of the CDR3 is 13 residues. CDR3 sequence (DNA): TGTGCCAGCAGCCGAGACAGGGATCGAGGCTACACCTTC. Translated: CASSRDRDRGYTF.